This T cell receptor (beta chain) came from a study of blood T cell repertoires in COVID-19. On the study more broadly: Acute and convalescent COVID-19 samples came from the United States, Italy and Spain.

Sequencing was performed with immunoSEQ multiplex PCR; in TCRdb, only in-frame clones are kept and a portion is missing. The table records a few hundred thousand clones, about 84% of them present only once. Trimming cost V 2 bases and J 6 bases; bases outside gene matches: 7. CDR3 length: 16 residues. The V gene's germline CDR1 is MNHEY and CDR2 SVGEGT. Sequencing input: peripheral blood. V gene TRBV6-2 or TRBV6-3 combines with J gene TRBJ2-1; 10 bases line up with TRBD1. The source of this sequence is a woman between 45 and 65 years old with acute or convalescent COVID-19. In DNA, the CDR3 is TGTGCCAGCAGTTACCAAAGACAGGGGGCCGGCAATGAGCAGTTCTTC. This encodes CASSYQRQGAGNEQFF.